The clone carrying this T cell receptor beta chain was seen a handful of times. Antigen unknown. Per the germline V gene, CDR1 is SGDLS and CDR2 is YYNGEE. The CDR3 has 15 residues. V lost 4 bases and J lost 7, with 21 bases in between. This record comes from a study of identical twins. Findings and caveats of the study: Abundant beta clonotypes from cord blood had fewer insertions, unlike memory repertoires, which showed none. Invariant MAIT and iNKT cells are populations that could partly confound zero-insertion analyses.

A universal primer site came from template switching; cDNA carried unique molecular identifiers. From the 5' RACE reads, TCRdb called clonotypes with MiXCR, one entry per CDR3 protein. In the table there are fewer than 250,000 distinct CDR3 sequences, about a tenth of which are singletons. The sequenced sample was memory (CD45RO+) T cells sorted from blood. The receptor was isolated from a woman in her late teens or twenties in good health. The rearrangement joins TRBV9 to TRBJ2-7, with a weak D call TRBD2 (5 bases). In DNA, the CDR3 is TGTGCCAGCAGCCCAGGAATACGGGAACCGGGGGAGCAGTACTTC. Translating gives CASSPGIREPGEQYF.